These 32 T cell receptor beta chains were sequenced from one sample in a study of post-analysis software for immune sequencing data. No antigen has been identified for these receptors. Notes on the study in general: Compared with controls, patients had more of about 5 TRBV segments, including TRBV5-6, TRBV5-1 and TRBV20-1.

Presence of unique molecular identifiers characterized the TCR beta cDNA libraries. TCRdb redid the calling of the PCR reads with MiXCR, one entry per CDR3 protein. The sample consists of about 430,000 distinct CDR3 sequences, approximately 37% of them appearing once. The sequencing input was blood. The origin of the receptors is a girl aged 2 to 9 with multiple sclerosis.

CDR3 region: CAISVSDTNTDTQYF. The CDR3 nucleotides are TGTGCCATCAGTGTTTCCGATACCAACACAGATACGCAGTATTTT. This sequence joins TRBV10-3 and TRBJ2-3, with D unresolved. Per the germline V gene, CDR1 is ENHRY and CDR2 is SYGVKD. V was trimmed by 4 bases and J by 2 bases, leaving 13 bases between them. The CDR3 runs 15 residues.

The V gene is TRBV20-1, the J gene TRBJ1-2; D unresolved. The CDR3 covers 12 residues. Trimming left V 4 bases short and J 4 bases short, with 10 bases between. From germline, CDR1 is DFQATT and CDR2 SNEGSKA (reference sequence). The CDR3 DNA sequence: TGCAGTGCTACACCAGGAGCCTATGGCTACACCTTC. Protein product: CSATPGAYGYTF.

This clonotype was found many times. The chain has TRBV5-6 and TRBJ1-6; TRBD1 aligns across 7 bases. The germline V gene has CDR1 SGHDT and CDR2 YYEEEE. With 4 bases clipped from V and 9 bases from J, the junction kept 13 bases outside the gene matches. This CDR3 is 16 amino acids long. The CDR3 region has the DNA TGTGCCAGCAGCGACTACAGGGGCGAGTATCCTTCACCCCTCCACTTT. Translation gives CASSDYRGEYPSPLHF.

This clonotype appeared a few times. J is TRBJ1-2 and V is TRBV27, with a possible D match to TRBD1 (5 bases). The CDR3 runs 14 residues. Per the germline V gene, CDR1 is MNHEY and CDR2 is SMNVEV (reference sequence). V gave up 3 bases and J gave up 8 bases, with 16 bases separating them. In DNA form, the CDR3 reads TGTGCCAGCAGTTTTTCGCAGGGTTGGCGCGGCTACACCTTC. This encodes CASSFSQGWRGYTF.

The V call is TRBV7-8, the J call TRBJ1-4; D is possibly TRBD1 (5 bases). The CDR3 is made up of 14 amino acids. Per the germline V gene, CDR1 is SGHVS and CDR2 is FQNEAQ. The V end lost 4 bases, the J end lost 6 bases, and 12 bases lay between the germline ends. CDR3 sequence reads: CASSSQARDEKLFF. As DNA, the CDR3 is TGTGCCAGCAGCTCTCAGGCCAGGGATGAAAAACTGTTTTTT. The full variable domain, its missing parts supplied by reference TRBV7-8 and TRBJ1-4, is GAGVSQSPRYKVAKRGQDVALRCDPISGHVSLFWYQQALGQGPEFLTYFQNEAQLDKSGLPSDRFFAERPEGSVSTLKIQRTQQEDSAVYLCASSSQARDEKLFFGSGTQLSVL.

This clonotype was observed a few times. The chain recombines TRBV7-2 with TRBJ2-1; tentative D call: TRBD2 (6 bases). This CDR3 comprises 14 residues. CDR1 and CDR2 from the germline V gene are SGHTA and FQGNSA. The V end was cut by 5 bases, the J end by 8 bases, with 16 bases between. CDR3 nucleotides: TGTGCCAGCAGCCCCCCTCCAGCGGGTGATGAGCAGTTCTTC. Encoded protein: CASSPPPAGDEQFF.

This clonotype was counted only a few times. CDR3: CSASSGWIGSSYNEQYF. The CDR3 coding sequence is TGCAGTGCTAGTAGCGGGTGGATCGGGAGCTCCTACAATGAGCAGTACTTC. This chain joins TRBV20-1 and TRBJ2-1, with 7 bases aligning to TRBD2. The end of the DNA aligns better with TRBJ2-7, so the J call may be wrong. This CDR3 region has 17 residues. The germline gives CDR1 DFQATT, CDR2 SNEGSKA (reference sequence).

CDR3 loop: CASKVSGGTEAFF. The CDR3 nucleotides are TGTGCCAGCAAGGTATCGGGGGGCACTGAAGCTTTCTTT. This sequence joins TRBV12-3 or TRBV12-4 and TRBJ1-1; weak D call: TRBD1 (5 bases). Trimming shortened V by 7 bases and J by 4 bases, and 13 bases separated the two germline ends. This CDR3 spans 13 amino acids.

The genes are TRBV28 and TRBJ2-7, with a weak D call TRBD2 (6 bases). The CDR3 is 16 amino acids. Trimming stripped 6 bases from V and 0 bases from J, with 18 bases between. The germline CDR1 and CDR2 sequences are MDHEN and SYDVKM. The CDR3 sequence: CASRNLRGFLSYEQYF. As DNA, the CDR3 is TGTGCCAGCAGGAACCTCCGGGGGTTCCTCTCCTACGAGCAGTACTTC.

DNA for the CDR3: TGTGCCAGCAGACTTAGCGATCTCTCCTACGAGCAGTACTTC. Translating it yields CASRLSDLSYEQYF. The gene calls are TRBV27 and TRBJ2-7; TRBD2 might be the D (5 bases). Trimming took off 6 bases at V and 0 bases at J, with 12 bases between the two ends. Germline CDR1 MNHEY, CDR2 SMNVEV (reference sequence). The CDR3 has 14 amino acids.

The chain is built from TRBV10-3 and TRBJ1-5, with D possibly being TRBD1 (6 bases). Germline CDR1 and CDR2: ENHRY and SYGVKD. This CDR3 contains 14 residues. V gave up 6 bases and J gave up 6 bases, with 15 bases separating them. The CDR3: CAISPSGAFQPQHF. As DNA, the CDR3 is TGTGCCATCAGCCCCTCAGGGGCGTTTCAGCCCCAGCATTTT.

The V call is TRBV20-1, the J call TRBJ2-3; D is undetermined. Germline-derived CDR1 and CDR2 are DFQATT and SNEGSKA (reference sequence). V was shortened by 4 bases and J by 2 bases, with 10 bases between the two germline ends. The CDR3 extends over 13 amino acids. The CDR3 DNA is TGCAGTGCTACCCCAGGAACCACAGATACGCAGTATTTT. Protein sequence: CSATPGTTDTQYF.

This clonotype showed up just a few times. CDR3 sequence: CASLPPGLAGVTSTDTQYF. CDR3 DNA sequence: TGTGCCAGCTTACCTCCGGGACTAGCGGGGGTAACTAGCACAGATACGCAGTATTTT. The chain has TRBV6-1 and TRBJ2-3; 14 bases fit TRBD2. With 8 bases clipped from V and 0 bases from J, the junction kept 13 bases outside the gene matches. The length of the CDR3 is 19 residues. Looked up from germline, CDR1 is MNHNS and CDR2 is SASEGT.

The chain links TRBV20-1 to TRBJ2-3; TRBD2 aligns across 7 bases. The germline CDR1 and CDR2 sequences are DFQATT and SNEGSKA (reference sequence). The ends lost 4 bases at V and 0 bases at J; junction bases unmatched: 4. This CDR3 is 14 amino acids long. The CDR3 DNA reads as TGCAGTGCTACCAAGCGGGGAAGCACAGATACGCAGTATTTT. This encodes CSATKRGSTDTQYF.

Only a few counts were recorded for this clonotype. This chain's CDR3 is CASRQGLGQYF. The CDR3 DNA reads TGTGCCAGCAGGCAGGGGCTGGGGCAGTACTTC. The V and J genes are TRBV12-3 or TRBV12-4 and TRBJ2-7, with D maybe TRBD1 (6 bases). The CDR3 runs to 11 residues. Between the trimmed V and J ends, which lost 6 bases and 9 bases, there was a span of 12 bases.

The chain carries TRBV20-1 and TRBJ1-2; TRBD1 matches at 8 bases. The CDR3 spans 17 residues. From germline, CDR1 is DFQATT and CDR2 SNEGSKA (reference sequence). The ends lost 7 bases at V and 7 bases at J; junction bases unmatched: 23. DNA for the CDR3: TGCAGTGTTCTCAGGGGGCGGCGGGGCTTTACTGGAGGTGGCTACACCTTC. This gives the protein CSVLRGRRGFTGGGYTF.

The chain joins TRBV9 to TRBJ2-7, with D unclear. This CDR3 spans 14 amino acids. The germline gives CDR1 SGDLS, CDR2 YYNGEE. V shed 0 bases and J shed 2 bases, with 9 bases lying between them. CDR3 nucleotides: TGTGCCAGCAGCGTAGTGCCAGGACCCTACGAGCAGTACTTC. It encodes CASSVVPGPYEQYF.

CDR3 sequence reads: CASRKGPSYNSPLHF. The CDR3 DNA sequence: TGTGCCAGCCGTAAGGGGCCCTCCTATAATTCACCCCTCCACTTT. This rearrangement joins TRBV7-3 to TRBJ1-6; D might be TRBD1 (5 bases). Trimming removed 8 bases from V and 0 bases from J, with 11 bases in between. Germline CDR1 SGHTA, CDR2 FQGTGA. There are 15 residues in the CDR3.

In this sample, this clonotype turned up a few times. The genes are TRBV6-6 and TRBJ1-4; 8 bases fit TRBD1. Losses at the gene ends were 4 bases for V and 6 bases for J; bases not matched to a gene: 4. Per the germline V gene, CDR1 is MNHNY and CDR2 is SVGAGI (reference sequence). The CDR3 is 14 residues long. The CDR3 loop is CASSLQGDYEKLFF. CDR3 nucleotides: TGTGCCAGCAGTTTACAGGGGGATTATGAAAAACTGTTTTTT.

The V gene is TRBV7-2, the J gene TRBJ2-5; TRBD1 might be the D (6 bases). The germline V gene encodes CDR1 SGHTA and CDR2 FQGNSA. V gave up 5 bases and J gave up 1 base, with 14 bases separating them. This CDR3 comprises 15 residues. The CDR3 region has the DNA TGTGCCAGCAGCCCAGCAGGGACACTCCAAGAGACCCAGTACTTC. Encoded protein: CASSPAGTLQETQYF.

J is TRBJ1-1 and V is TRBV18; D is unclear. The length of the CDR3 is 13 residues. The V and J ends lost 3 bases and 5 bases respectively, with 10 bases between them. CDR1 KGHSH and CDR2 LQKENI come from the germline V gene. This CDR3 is CASSPPTRTEAFF. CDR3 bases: TGTGCCAGCTCACCTCCAACGCGGACTGAAGCTTTCTTT.

The CDR3 DNA is TGTGCCAGCAGCGCAACCGGGACTAGCGGGGGGCCGTGGTCCTACAATGAGCAGTTCTTC. Translated: CASSATGTSGGPWSYNEQFF. The chain combines TRBV7-9 with TRBJ2-1, with 15 bases fitting TRBD2. J gave up 1 base and V 5 bases, and 12 bases lay outside the gene matches. The CDR3 length is 20 residues. CDR1 and CDR2 (germline): SEHNR, FQNEAQ (reference sequence).

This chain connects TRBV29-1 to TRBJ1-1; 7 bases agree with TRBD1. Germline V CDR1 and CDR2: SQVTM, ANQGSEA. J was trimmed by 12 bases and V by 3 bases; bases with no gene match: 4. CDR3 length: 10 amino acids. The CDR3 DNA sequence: TGCAGCGTTGAGGCAGGGGGATCTTTCTTT. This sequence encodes CSVEAGGSFF.

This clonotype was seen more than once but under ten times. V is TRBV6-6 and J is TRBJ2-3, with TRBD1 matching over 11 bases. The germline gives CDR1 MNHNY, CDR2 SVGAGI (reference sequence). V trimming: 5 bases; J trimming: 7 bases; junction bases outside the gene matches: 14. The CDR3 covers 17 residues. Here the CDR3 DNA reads TGTGCCAGCAGTCCATATAGCGGACAGGGGGCTTCAAATACGCAGTATTTT. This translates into CASSPYSGQGASNTQYF.

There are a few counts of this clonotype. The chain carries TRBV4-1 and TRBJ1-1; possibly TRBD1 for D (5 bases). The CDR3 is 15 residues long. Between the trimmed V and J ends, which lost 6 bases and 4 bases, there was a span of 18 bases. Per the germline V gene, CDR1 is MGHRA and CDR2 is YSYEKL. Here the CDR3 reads CASRRTSQGFTEAFF. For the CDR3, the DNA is TGCGCCAGCAGGAGGACCTCCCAGGGATTCACTGAAGCTTTCTTT.

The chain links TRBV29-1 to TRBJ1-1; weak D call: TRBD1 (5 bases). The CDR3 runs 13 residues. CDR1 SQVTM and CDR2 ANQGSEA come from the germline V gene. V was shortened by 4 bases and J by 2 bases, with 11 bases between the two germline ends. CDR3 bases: TGCAGCGTTGCGGGACGGCGTAACACTGAAGCTTTCTTT. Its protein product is CSVAGRRNTEAFF. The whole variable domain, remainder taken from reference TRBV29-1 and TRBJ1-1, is SAVISQKPSRDICQRGTSLTIQCQVDSQVTMMFWYRQQPGQSLTLIATANQGSEATYESGFVIDKFPISRPNLTFSTLTVSNMSPEDSSIYLCSVAGRRNTEAFFGQGTRLTVV.

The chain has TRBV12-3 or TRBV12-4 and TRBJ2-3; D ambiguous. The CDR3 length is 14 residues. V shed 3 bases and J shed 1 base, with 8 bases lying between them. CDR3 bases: TGTGCCAGCAGTTTGGCGGTTCGCACAGATACGCAGTATTTT. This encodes CASSLAVRTDTQYF.

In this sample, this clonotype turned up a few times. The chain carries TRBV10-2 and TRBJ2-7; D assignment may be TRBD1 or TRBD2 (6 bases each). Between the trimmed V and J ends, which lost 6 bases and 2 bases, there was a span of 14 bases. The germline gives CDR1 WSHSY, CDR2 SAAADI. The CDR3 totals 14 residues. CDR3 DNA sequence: TGCGCCAGCAGGAGACAGGAGGGCCCCTACGAGCAGTACTTC. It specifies CASRRQEGPYEQYF.

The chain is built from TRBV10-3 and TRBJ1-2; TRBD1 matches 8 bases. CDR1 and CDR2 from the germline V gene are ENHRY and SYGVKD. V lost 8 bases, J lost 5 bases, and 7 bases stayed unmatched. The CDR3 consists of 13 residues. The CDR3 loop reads CAIATGQGYGYTF. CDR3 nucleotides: TGTGCCATCGCAACAGGACAGGGTTATGGCTACACCTTC.

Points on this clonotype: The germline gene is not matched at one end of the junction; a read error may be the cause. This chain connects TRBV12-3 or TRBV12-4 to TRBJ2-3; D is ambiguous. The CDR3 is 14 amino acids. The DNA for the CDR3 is TGTGCCAACAGTTTTTCTCCGACTGGTAATACGCAGTATTTT. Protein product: CANSFSPTGNTQYF.

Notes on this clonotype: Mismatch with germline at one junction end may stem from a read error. CDR3 sequence reads: CVSSRVLPYEQYF. The CDR3 DNA is TGTGTCAGCAGCCGAGTTTTACCCTACGAGCAGTACTTC. The J gene is TRBJ2-7, the V gene TRBV7-2; D remains ambiguous. The CDR3 totals 13 residues. Germline V lookup: CDR1 SGHTA, CDR2 FQGNSA.

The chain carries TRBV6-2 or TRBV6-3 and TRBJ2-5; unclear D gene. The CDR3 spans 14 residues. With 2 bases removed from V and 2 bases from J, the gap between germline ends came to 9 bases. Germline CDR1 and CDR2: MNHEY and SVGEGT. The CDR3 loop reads CASSYKGPQETQYF. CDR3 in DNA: TGTGCCAGCAGTTACAAGGGCCCTCAAGAGACCCAGTACTTC.